In its sample, the clone carrying this TCR beta chain was seen many times. Its antigen remains unidentified. This record comes from a study of CD8+CD57+ T cells in acquired aplastic anemia. In the study overall: Sorted CD4+ and CD8+ cells yielded DNA averaging about 3.1 ug. The average read count for CD4+ cells in healthy donors was some 11 million.

TCR beta VDJ and CDR3 were profiled, and genomic DNA was the template. TCRdb processed the reads anew with MiXCR; each CDR3 protein has one entry. The sample yields tens of thousands of distinct CDR3 sequences, under 55% seen once. Findings and limits, study-wide: Patients and controls were found to share approximately 31 CD8+ CDR3 sequences. Simpson's diversity of CD8+ cells was not significantly different in patients compared with controls.

The sequence was obtained from a human donor in good health, serving as a control. Sequencing was carried out using sorted CD4+, CD8+, or CD8+CD57+ T cells (not recorded which) from PBMCs.

The CDR3 DNA sequence: TGTGCCTGGAGCAACAGGACAGGAGGATACTATGGCTACACCTTC. The encoded protein is CAWSNRTGGYYGYTF. The chain joins TRBV30 to TRBJ1-2, with 7 bases identical to TRBD1. Germline CDR1 is GTSNPN and CDR2 is SVGIG (reference sequence). The trim removed 3 bases at V and 3 bases at J, leaving 10 bases unmatched. CDR3 length: 15 amino acids.